A selection of T cell receptor beta chains follows, all from one sample in a study of blood T cell repertoires in COVID-19. Assay: immunoSEQ multiplex PCR; the TCRdb copy retains only in-frame clones and omits some. The sample carries some 130,000 clones, roughly 90% recorded once. Material: peripheral blood. These TCRs come from a man between 65 and 85 years old with active COVID-19. Each CDR3 is given without its conserved first and last residue.

J	length	V	CDR3
TRBJ2-1	14	TRBV10-3	AISESMAGSYNEQF
TRBJ1-1	14	TRBV3-1/TRBV3-2	ASSPRVELLNTEAF
TRBJ2-3	14	TRBV6-6	ASSYWLAGSTDTQY
TRBJ2-1	15	TRBV25-1	ASSASTGVEFYNEQF
TRBJ1-3	14	TRBV28	ASSLSGTGLGNTIY
TRBJ1-2	9	TRBV29-1	SSEAGEGYT
TRBJ2-3	14	TRBV7-2	ASSLAGWGGTDTQY
TRBJ1-5	14	TRBV27	ASSEVRDRAHKPQH
TRBJ2-1	11	TRBV19	ASSSQIYNEQF
TRBJ2-7	11	TRBV14	ASSIPFLARQY
TRBJ1-5	12	TRBV6-6	ASSYTTDNQPQH
TRBJ2-1	12	TRBV2	ASRTGKNLNEQF
TRBJ2-1	12	TRBV28	ASSPHSVTNEQF
TRBJ2-7	12	TRBV18	ASSPTSGTYEQY
TRBJ1-2	9	TRBV12-3/TRBV12-4	ASSLGLGYT
TRBJ1-5	13	TRBV6-2/TRBV6-3	ASSYGRGPNQPQH
TRBJ2-3	13	TRBV6-6	ASSYIGGNTDTQY
TRBJ2-2	14	TRBV5-1	ASSLSPASGAGELF
TRBJ2-2	14	TRBV7-3	ASSLRGTGGTGELF
TRBJ1-2	13	TRBV9	ASSPEGGLMYGYT
TRBJ2-3	12	TRBV3-1/TRBV3-2	ASSQDRSTDTQY
TRBJ2-2	15	TRBV9	ASSARTSGINTGELF
TRBJ2-2	13	TRBV5-4	ASSFGTINTGELF